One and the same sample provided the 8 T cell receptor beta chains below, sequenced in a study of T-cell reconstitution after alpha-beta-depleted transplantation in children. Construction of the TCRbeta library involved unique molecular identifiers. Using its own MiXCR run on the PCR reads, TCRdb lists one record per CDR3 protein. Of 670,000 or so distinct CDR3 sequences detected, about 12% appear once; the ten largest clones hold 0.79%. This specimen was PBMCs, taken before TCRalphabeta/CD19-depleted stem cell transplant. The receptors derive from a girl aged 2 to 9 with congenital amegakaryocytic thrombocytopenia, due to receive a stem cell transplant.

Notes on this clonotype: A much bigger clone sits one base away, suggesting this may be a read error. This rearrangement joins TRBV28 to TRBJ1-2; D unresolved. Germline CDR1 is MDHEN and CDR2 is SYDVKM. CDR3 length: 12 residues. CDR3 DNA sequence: TGTGCCAGCAGTTTATTCTCCGGGTACTACCCCTTC. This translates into CASSLFSGYYPF.

DNA of the CDR3: TGTGCCAGCAGCCAACCTCAGGGGCGGGATACGCAGTATTTT. It encodes CASSQPQGRDTQYF. The V gene is TRBV14, the J gene TRBJ2-3; maybe TRBD1 (6 bases). Trimming pared 2 bases from V and 6 bases from J, leaving 12 bases between. The germline CDR1 and CDR2 sequences are SGHDN and FVKESK. The CDR3 consists of 14 residues.

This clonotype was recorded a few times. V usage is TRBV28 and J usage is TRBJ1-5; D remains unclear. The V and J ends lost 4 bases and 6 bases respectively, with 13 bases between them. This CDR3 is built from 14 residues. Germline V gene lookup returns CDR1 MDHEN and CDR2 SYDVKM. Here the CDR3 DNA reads TGTGCCAGCAGTTGGGCCGGGTCGGCTCAGCCCCAGCATTTT. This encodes CASSWAGSAQPQHF. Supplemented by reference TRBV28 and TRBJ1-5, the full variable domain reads DVKVTQSSRYLVKRTGEKVFLECVQDMDHENMFWYRQDPGLGLRLIYFSYDVKMKEKGDIPEGYSVSREKKERFSLILESASTNQTSMYLCASSWAGSAQPQHFGDGTRLSIL.

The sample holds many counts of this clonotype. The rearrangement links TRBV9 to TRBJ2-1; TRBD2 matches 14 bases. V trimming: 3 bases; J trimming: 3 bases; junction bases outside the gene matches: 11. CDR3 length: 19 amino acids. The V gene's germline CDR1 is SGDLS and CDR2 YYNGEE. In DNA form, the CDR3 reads TGTGCCAGCAGCGCCTCGGGACTAGCGGGAGAGGTGGGCTACAATGAGCAGTTCTTC. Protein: CASSASGLAGEVGYNEQFF. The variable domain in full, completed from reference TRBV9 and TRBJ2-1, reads DSGVTQTPKHLITATGQRVTLRCSPRSGDLSVYWYQQSLDQGLQFLIQYYNGEERAKGNILERFSAQQFPDLHSELNLSSLELGDSALYFCASSASGLAGEVGYNEQFFGPGTRLTVL.

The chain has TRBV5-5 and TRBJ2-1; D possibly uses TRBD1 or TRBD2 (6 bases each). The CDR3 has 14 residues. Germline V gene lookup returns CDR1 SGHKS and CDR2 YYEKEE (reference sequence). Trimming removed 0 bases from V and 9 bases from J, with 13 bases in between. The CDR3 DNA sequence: TGTGCCAGCAGCTTGGGTAGGGGGGAGAGTGAGCAGTTCTTC. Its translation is CASSLGRGESEQFF.

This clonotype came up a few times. DNA of the CDR3: TGTGCCAGCAGCTTTGTAAGGGGGGGCGCCTACAATGAGCAGTTCTTC. Its protein product is CASSFVRGGAYNEQFF. V gene TRBV7-2 combines with J gene TRBJ2-1, with a possible D match to TRBD2 (7 bases). Trimming took off 3 bases at V and 2 bases at J, with 14 bases between the two ends. Germline CDR1 is SGHTA and CDR2 is FQGNSA. The CDR3 is made up of 16 amino acids.

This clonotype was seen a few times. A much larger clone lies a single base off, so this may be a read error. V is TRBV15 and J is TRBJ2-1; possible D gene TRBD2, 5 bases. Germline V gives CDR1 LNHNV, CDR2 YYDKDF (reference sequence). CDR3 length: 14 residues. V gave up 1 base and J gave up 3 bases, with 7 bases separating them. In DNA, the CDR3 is TGTGCCACCAGCAGAGCGGGGATCTACAATGAGCAGTTCTTC. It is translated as CATSRAGIYNEQFF.

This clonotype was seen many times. Written as DNA, the CDR3 is TGTGCCAGCCTAAAGGGAGATACGCAGTATTTT. Its translation: CASLKGDTQYF. This chain uses TRBV25-1 with TRBJ2-3; unclear D gene. The germline CDR1 and CDR2 sequences are MGHDK and SYGVNS. The V gene lost 8 bases and the J gene lost 5 bases, with 8 bases spanning the gap. This CDR3 has 11 amino acids.